The rows below give T cell receptor beta chains drawn from one sample of a study of blood T cell repertoires in COVID-19. Libraries were prepared by immunoSEQ multiplex PCR; TCRdb keeps only in-frame clonotypes and omits some of them. The profile covers a few hundred thousand clones, with 88% appearing a single time and roughly 1.2% taken by the ten largest. The sequencing input was PBMCs or T cells enriched from blood (not recorded which). These receptors all stem from a young woman who had recovered from COVID-19. The CDR3 runs from the conserved cysteine through the conserved F or W. D genes are given only for firm matches.

D gene: TRBD2; V gene: TRBV7-8; CDR3 protein: CASSLVLAGVSSTDTQYF
D gene: TRBD1; V gene: TRBV11-3; CDR3 protein: CASSFGTGSNQPQHF
D gene: TRBD1; V gene: TRBV7-9; CDR3 protein: CASSGWTGPPGKLFF
D gene: TRBD1; V gene: TRBV12-5; CDR3 protein: CASGLSRGQVSANEQFF
D gene: TRBD1; V gene: TRBV18; CDR3 protein: CASSRTGANSPLHF
D gene: TRBD2; V gene: TRBV7-6; CDR3 protein: CASSLILAGASNHEQFF
D gene: -; V gene: TRBV7-9; CDR3 protein: CASSLNAGGPGELFF
D gene: -; V gene: TRBV27; CDR3 protein: CASSSGLKHYEQYF
D gene: TRBD2; V gene: TRBV19; CDR3 protein: CASSGGGDYNEQFF
D gene: TRBD1; V gene: TRBV6-1; CDR3 protein: CASSERQGVYEQYF
D gene: -; V gene: TRBV2; CDR3 protein: CASTESSGNTIYF
D gene: TRBD2; V gene: TRBV7-9; CDR3 protein: CASSSPGLPEQFF
D gene: -; V gene: TRBV2; CDR3 protein: CASSERGTGNTIYF
D gene: TRBD1; V gene: TRBV6-5; CDR3 protein: CASSPTTGDGYTF
D gene: -; V gene: TRBV6-5; CDR3 protein: CASSRGIGEQFF
D gene: TRBD1; V gene: TRBV9; CDR3 protein: CASSVDRQGSGTEAFF
D gene: -; V gene: TRBV6-5; CDR3 protein: CASSYGREGTEAFF
D gene: -; V gene: TRBV27; CDR3 protein: CASSTNRASHTYEQYF
D gene: -; V gene: TRBV4-1; CDR3 protein: CASRAFSGNTIYF
D gene: -; V gene: TRBV24-1; CDR3 protein: CATSDPDKEGHTEAFF
D gene: -; V gene: TRBV4-2; CDR3 protein: CASSNRDLSYEQYF
D gene: -; V gene: TRBV19; CDR3 protein: CASSIGGLGEKLFF
D gene: -; V gene: TRBV19; CDR3 protein: CASSRGQGSETQYF
D gene: -; V gene: TRBV9; CDR3 protein: CASSAPPFIRDTGELFF
D gene: -; V gene: TRBV10-1; CDR3 protein: CASSGPNTGELFF
D gene: -; V gene: TRBV18; CDR3 protein: CASSPGEHRGSGNTIYF
D gene: TRBD1; V gene: TRBV30; CDR3 protein: CAWRGTGAYQPQHF